These 14 T cell receptor beta chains originate from one sample sequenced in a study of identical twins (dated by TCRdb to the mid-2010s). The library was produced with 5' RACE. Sequencer: Illumina HiSeq 2000. The raw public reads went through TCRdb reprocessing: fastp at Q25, MiXCR clone calling, in-frame beta chains kept. Entries that share a CDR3 protein sequence are merged under the most common genes and DNA. This sample comprises some 1,700,000 distinct CDR3 sequences, about 32% of them detected only once. The ten largest clones take up 0.25% to 0.3% of the sample. The sample was cord blood. All receptors come from a newborn girl in good health.

This chain links TRBV20-1 with TRBJ2-4; D assignment may be TRBD1 or TRBD2 (5 bases each). The CDR3 consists of 15 residues. CDR1 DFQATT and CDR2 SNEGSKA come from the germline V gene (reference sequence). Deletions cut 6 bases from V and 1 base from J, with 16 bases between. CDR3 sequence (DNA): TGCAGTGCACCAAAGCCGGGGCAGGCCAAAAACATTCAGTACTTC. Translated: CSAPKPGQAKNIQYF.

CDR3 bases: TGCAGTGCTAGCGGTGGAACAGATAATTCACCCCTCCACTTT. Its protein product is CSASGGTDNSPLHF. The chain couples TRBV20-1 to TRBJ1-6; D not certain. The germline gives CDR1 DFQATT, CDR2 SNEGSKA (reference sequence). V dropped 3 bases and J dropped 5 bases, with 11 bases sitting between them. The CDR3 consists of 14 residues.

Comments on this clonotype: Since a much larger clone is just one base distant, this may be a read error. V is TRBV2 and J is TRBJ2-1; unclear D gene. The CDR3 sequence is 13 residues long. Germline assignment: CDR1 SNHLY and CDR2 FYNNEI. The CDR3 sequence is CTSSLSVYNEQFF. The CDR3 nucleotides read TGTACCAGCAGTTTATCAGTCTACAATGAGCAGTTCTTC.

This clonotype was observed many times. The V and J genes are TRBV4-1 and TRBJ2-4; weak D call: TRBD2 (6 bases). Trimming removed 0 bases at V and 0 bases at J, with 9 bases between. The CDR3 is 16 residues long. Germline V gene sequence: CDR1 MGHRA, CDR2 YSYEKL. CDR3 DNA sequence: TGCGCCAGCAGCCAAGATAGGGGACTAGCCAAAAACATTCAGTACTTC. Its translation: CASSQDRGLAKNIQYF.

The chain employs TRBV24-1 and TRBJ2-1, with 13 bases that match TRBD2. CDR1 is KGHDR, CDR2 SFDVKD, per germline. Losses at the gene ends were 7 bases for V and 7 bases for J; bases not matched to a gene: 9. The CDR3 is made up of 16 amino acids. The CDR3 DNA is TGTGCCACCAGCGACAGACTAGCGGGAGGAAAAAATGAGCAGTTCTTC. Protein product: CATSDRLAGGKNEQFF.

This clonotype has more than one count but fewer than ten. V usage is TRBV10-3 and J usage is TRBJ2-7, with 7 positions matching TRBD1. This CDR3 has 13 residues. The J segment lost 4 bases and the V segment lost 2 bases, leaving 2 bases of the junction unmatched. The germline CDR1 and CDR2 sequences are ENHRY and SYGVKD. The CDR3 spells CAISERGQYEQYF. The CDR3 DNA is TGTGCCATCAGTGAGAGGGGACAGTACGAGCAGTACTTC.

The chain has TRBV7-9 and TRBJ2-5, with D hard to call. The CDR3 runs to 12 residues. CDR1 and CDR2 from the germline V gene are SEHNR and FQNEAQ (reference sequence). Between the trimmed V and J ends, which lost 2 bases and 5 bases, there was a span of 6 bases. In DNA form, the CDR3 reads TGTGCCAGCAGCTTACAACATGAGACCCAGTACTTC. The encoded protein is CASSLQHETQYF.

This clonotype showed up just a few times. The rearrangement links TRBV28 to TRBJ1-2; TRBD1 agrees at 10 bases. CDR1 is MDHEN and CDR2 is SYDVKM in the germline V gene. V gave up 6 bases and J gave up 5 bases; unmatched junction bases: 9. The CDR3 covers 15 residues. The CDR3 spells CASSPRGTGVYGYTF. The CDR3 nucleotides are TGTGCCAGCAGCCCGAGGGGGACAGGGGTTTATGGCTACACCTTC.

The chain recombines TRBV11-2 with TRBJ2-7, with D possibly being TRBD1 (6 bases). With 1 base removed from V and 1 base from J, the gap between germline ends came to 14 bases. The CDR3 has 16 amino acids. Germline V lookup: CDR1 SGHAT, CDR2 FQNNGV. The DNA of the CDR3 is TGTGCCAGCAGCTTAGCCCCACAGGGTGGGTCCTACGAGCAGTACTTC. Amino acid sequence: CASSLAPQGGSYEQYF.

This clonotype appeared a few times. The chain combines TRBV29-1 with TRBJ1-1; D gene uncertain. Germline V lookup: CDR1 SQVTM, CDR2 ANQGSEA. V lost 3 bases, J lost 0 bases, and 8 bases lay in between. This CDR3 comprises 13 residues. The CDR3 DNA is TGCAGCGTTGAGAACAGCCTGAACACTGAAGCTTTCTTT. Translating it yields CSVENSLNTEAFF.

In its sample, this clonotype was seen a few times. This rearrangement joins TRBV5-1 to TRBJ2-3; D unclear. V was clipped by 6 bases and J by 0 bases, with 11 bases between them. Germline CDR1 is SGHRS and CDR2 is YFSETQ. This CDR3 has 14 amino acids. Here the CDR3 DNA reads TGCGCCAGCATAGCCGGGCCTAGCACAGATACGCAGTATTTT. The encoded protein is CASIAGPSTDTQYF.

The CDR3 bases are TGTGCCAGCAGCTTCCCGGGACAGGGAGGGGAGACCCAGTACTTC. It is translated as CASSFPGQGGETQYF. The chain uses TRBV7-9 and TRBJ2-5, with 9 bases aligning to TRBD1. The CDR3 covers 15 residues. The V gene end was trimmed by 3 bases and the J gene end by 5 bases; junction bases not matched to a gene: 7. Germline values: CDR1 SEHNR, CDR2 FQNEAQ (reference sequence).

A few counts support this clonotype. This chain joins TRBV25-1 and TRBJ1-2, with D perhaps TRBD1 (5 bases). V lost 0 bases and J lost 4, with 9 bases in between. The CDR3 has 14 amino acids. Germline values: CDR1 MGHDK, CDR2 SYGVNS. CDR3 DNA sequence: TGTGCCAGCAGTGAATACAGGGAGGTCTATGGCTACACCTTC. Translation gives CASSEYREVYGYTF.

This clonotype was picked up a small number of times. This rearrangement joins TRBV5-6 to TRBJ1-1; possible D gene TRBD1, 5 bases. The CDR3 has 14 amino acids. V was shortened by 1 base and J by 7 bases, with 14 bases between the two germline ends. Germline V gives CDR1 SGHDT, CDR2 YYEEEE. CDR3 residues: CASSLRGQGLEAFF. In nucleotides, the CDR3 is TGTGCCAGCAGCTTGCGCGGACAAGGCCTTGAAGCTTTCTTT.